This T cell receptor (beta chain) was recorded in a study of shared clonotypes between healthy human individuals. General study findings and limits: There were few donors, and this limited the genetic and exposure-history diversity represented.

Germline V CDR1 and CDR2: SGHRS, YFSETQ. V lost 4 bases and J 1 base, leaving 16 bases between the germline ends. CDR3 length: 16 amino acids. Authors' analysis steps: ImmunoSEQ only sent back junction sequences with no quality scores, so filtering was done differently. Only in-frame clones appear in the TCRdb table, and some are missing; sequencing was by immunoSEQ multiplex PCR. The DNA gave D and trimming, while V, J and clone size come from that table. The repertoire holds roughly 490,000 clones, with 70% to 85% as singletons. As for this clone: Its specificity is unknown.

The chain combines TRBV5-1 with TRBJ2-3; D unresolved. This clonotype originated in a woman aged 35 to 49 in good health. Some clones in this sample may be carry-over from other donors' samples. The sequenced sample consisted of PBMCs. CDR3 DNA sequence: TGCGCCAGCAGCACAACACCAGGCTGGGGCACAGATACGCAGTATTTT. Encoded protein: CASSTTPGWGTDTQYF.